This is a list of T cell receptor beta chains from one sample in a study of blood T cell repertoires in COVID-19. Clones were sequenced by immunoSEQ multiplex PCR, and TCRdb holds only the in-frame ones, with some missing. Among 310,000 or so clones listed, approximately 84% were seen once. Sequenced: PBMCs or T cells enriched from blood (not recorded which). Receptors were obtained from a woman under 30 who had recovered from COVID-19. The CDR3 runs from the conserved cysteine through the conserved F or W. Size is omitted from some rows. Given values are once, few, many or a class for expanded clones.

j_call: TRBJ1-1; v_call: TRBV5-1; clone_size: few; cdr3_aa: CASSLGLLNTEAFF
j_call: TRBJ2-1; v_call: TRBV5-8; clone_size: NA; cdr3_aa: CASVGTGLAGLNEQFF
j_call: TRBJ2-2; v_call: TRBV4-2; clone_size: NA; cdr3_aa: CASSQETSGGAGELFF
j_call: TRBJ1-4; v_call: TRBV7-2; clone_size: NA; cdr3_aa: CASSPRTAPIEKLFF
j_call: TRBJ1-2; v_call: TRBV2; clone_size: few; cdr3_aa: CASSENVRVIYGYTF
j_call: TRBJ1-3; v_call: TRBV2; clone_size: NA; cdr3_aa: CASTPGRGIVGNTIYF
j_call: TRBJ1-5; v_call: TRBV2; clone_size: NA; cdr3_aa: CASRDLQGGQPQHF
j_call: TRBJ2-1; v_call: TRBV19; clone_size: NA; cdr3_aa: CASSVVFEGYNEQFF
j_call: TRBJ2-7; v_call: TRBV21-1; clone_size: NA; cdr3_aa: CASSLAGGSNEQYF
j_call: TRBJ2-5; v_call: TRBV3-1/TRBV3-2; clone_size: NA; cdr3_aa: CASSQMHTIQETQYF
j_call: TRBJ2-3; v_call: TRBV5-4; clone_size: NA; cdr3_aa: CASSLLTTDTQYF
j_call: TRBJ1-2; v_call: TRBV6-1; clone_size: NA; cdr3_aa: CASSASGTAANYGYTF
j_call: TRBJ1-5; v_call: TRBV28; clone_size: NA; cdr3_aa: CASSPRGPGQPQHF